This section outlines one TCR beta chain sequence together with its context. Its specificity is unknown. PCR involved 60 Vbeta and 13 Jbeta primers. This table comes from immunoSEQ multiplex PCR, and its TCRdb copy is limited to in-frame clones, with some not included. The table includes 74,000 or so clones, 79% detected once. The record originates from a study of cytomegalovirus exposure and HLA in healthy donors. The study's findings and limits: It emerged from a later analysis that several of the most significant clusters appeared to be linked to common viral pathogens. In a later analysis, TCR association rates varied by HLA locus: DRB1 most, HLA-C fewest.

V was clipped by 4 bases and J by 1 base, with 7 bases between them. CDR3 length equals 12 residues. Germline assignment: CDR1 GTSNPN and CDR2 SVGIG (reference sequence). The source material was PBMCs. The source of this sequence is a woman in her forties in good health and CMV-seropositive. The chain employs TRBV30 and TRBJ1-1; D is undetermined. The CDR3 nucleotides read TGTGCCTGGACCCCTACGAACACTGAAGCTTTCTTT. This codes for CAWTPTNTEAFF.